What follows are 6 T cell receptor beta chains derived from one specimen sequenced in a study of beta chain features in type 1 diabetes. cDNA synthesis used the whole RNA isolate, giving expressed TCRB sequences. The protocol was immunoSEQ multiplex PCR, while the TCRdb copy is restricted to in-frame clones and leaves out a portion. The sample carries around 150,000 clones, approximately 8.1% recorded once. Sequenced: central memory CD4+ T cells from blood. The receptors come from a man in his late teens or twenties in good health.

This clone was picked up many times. CDR3 in DNA: TGTGCCAGCAGTTCCAGACAGGGGGCGGAAGGCTACACCTTC. Residues: CASSSRQGAEGYTF. The V and J genes are TRBV6-6 and TRBJ1-2; 10 nucleotides line up with TRBD1. The germline CDR1 and CDR2 sequences are MNHNY and SVGAGI (reference sequence). Trimming removed 4 bases from V and 8 bases from J; junction bases left unmatched: 7. The CDR3 extends over 14 amino acids.

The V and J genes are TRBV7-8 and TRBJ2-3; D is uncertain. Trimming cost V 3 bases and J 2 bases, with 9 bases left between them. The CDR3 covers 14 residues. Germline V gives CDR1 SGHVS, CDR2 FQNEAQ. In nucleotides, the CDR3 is TGTGCCAGCAGCTTCAAGGCGGCCACAGATACGCAGTATTTT. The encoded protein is CASSFKAATDTQYF.

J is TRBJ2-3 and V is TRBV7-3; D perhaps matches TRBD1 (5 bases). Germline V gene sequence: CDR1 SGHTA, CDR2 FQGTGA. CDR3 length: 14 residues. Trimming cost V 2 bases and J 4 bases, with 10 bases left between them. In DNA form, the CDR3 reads TGTGCCAGCAGCTTATACTGGGGCGCAGATACGCAGTATTTT. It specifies CASSLYWGADTQYF.

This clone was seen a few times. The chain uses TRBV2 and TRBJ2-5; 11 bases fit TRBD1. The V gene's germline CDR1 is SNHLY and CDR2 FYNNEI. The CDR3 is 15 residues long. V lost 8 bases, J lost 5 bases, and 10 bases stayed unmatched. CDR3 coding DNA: TGTGCCAGCCAAGCCGGACAGGGGGCTTGGGAGACCCAGTACTTC. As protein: CASQAGQGAWETQYF. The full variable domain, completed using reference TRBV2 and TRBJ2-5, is EPEVTQTPSHQVTQMGQEVILRCVPISNHLYFYWYRQILGQKVEFLVSFYNNEISEKSEIFDDQFSVERPDGSNFTLKIRSTKLEDSAMYFCASQAGQGAWETQYFGPGTRLLVL.

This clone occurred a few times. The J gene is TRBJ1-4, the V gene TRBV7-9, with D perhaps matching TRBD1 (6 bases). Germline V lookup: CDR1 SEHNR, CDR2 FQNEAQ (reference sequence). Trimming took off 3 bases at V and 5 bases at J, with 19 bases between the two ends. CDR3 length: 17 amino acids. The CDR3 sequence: CASSFGQSVTGNEKLFF. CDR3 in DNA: TGTGCCAGCAGCTTCGGACAGAGTGTAACGGGAAATGAAAAACTGTTTTTT.

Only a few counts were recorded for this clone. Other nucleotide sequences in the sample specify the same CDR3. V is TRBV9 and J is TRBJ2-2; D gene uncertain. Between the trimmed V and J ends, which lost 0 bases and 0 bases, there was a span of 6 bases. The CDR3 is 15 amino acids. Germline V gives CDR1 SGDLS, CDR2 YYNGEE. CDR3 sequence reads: CASSVGLANTGELFF. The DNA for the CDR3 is TGTGCCAGCAGCGTAGGGCTAGCGAACACCGGGGAGCTGTTTTTT.